What follows is one T cell receptor beta chain and its context. Its antigen is not identified. This CDR3 comprises 14 residues. Trimming cost V 8 bases and J 6 bases; bases outside gene matches: 5. Germline V gives CDR1 MNHEY, CDR2 SVGEGT. MiXCR was run by TCRdb on the 5' RACE reads, yielding one entry per CDR3 protein. Here the sample spans approximately 490,000 distinct CDR3 sequences, around 20% being singletons. The data are from a study of identical twins. Study results and limitations: Monozygotic twin pairs showed more out-of-frame TCR alpha sharing than models estimated.

The data also belong to a second study, concerning yellow fever vaccine responses in identical twins.

The sequencing sample was made of CD4+ T cells sorted from blood. This TCR derives from a woman between 18 and 29 years old in good health. This chain links TRBV6-2 or TRBV6-3 with TRBJ2-2; 11 positions agree with TRBD2. CDR3 amino acids: CASGHSGGAGELFF. The CDR3 nucleotides are TGTGCCAGCGGACATAGCGGGGGGGCCGGGGAGCTGTTTTTT.